One sample yielded the 13 T cell receptor beta chains listed below, sequenced in a study of blood T cells in healthy people across ages. It was with a sample-barcoded 5' primer and a J-beta primer mix that a second PCR of roughly 7 to 12 cycles was run. Each CDR3 protein gets one entry after TCRdb re-called the 5' RACE reads with MiXCR. The sample includes fewer than 2,000,000 distinct CDR3 sequences, about 32% seen only once; the top ten take about 11%. Sequencing was carried out using blood. The receptors stem from a woman in her thirties in good health.

V is TRBV3-1 and J is TRBJ2-3, with 7 bases lining up with TRBD2. V shed 3 bases, J shed 4 bases, and the junction held 7 bases outside the gene matches. The CDR3 loop spans 15 amino acids. CDR1 LGHDT and CDR2 YNNKEL come from the germline V gene (reference sequence). The CDR3 bases are TGTGCCAGCAGCCACGGACTAGACTTCTCAGATACGCAGTATTTT. Translating it yields CASSHGLDFSDTQYF.

This chain links TRBV18 with TRBJ2-1; unclear D gene. The V end was cut by 5 bases, the J end by 8 bases, with 13 bases between. The CDR3 sequence is 13 residues long. CDR1 and CDR2 (germline): KGHSH, LQKENI. CDR3 in DNA: TGTGCCAGCTCAAAATTGCTCCGGGATGAGCAGTTCTTC. It translates to CASSKLLRDEQFF.

The sample holds a few counts of this clonotype. V usage is TRBV27 and J usage is TRBJ1-6, with D perhaps matching TRBD1 (6 bases). This CDR3 contains 12 residues. V was pared by 5 bases and J by 15 bases, with 14 bases between. The V gene's germline CDR1 is MNHEY and CDR2 SMNVEV (reference sequence). The CDR3 spells CASSTLTGDLHF. In nucleotides, the CDR3 is TGTGCCAGCAGTACCCTGACAGGTGACCTCCACTTT.

This rearrangement joins TRBV9 to TRBJ1-2; D gene unclear. Trimming removed 0 bases at V and 8 bases at J, with 14 bases between. Germline assignment: CDR1 SGDLS and CDR2 YYNGEE. CDR3 length equals 14 residues. CDR3 protein: CASSVGFDAPGYTF. In DNA, the CDR3 is TGTGCCAGCAGCGTAGGGTTCGACGCCCCAGGCTACACCTTC.

The CDR3 reads CASSATSPIYGYTF. The DNA for the CDR3 is TGTGCCAGCAGTGCCACGTCCCCCATTTATGGCTACACCTTC. The rearrangement joins TRBV27 to TRBJ1-2; D is ambiguous. Germline V gene data show CDR1 as MNHEY and CDR2 as SMNVEV (reference sequence). There are 14 residues in the CDR3. The V and J ends lost 5 bases and 5 bases respectively, with 15 bases between them.

The V gene is TRBV15, the J gene TRBJ2-3; D not resolved. The V gene's germline CDR1 is LNHNV and CDR2 YYDKDF (reference sequence). The CDR3 length is 16 residues. Trimming removed 0 bases at V and 6 bases at J, with 16 bases between. CDR3 sequence reads: CATSRDLVGSLDTQYF. Here the CDR3 DNA reads TGTGCCACCAGCAGAGATCTGGTGGGGTCTCTTGATACGCAGTATTTT.

This clonotype was counted ten times or more. The CDR3 DNA reads as TGCGCCAGCAGCCTTGTCGGGACTAGCGGGAGTTCGTACGAGCAGTACTTC. The encoded protein is CASSLVGTSGSSYEQYF. The chain links TRBV4-1 to TRBJ2-7; 14 bases are shared with TRBD2. Germline V gives CDR1 MGHRA, CDR2 YSYEKL. The CDR3 spans 17 residues. With 4 bases clipped from V and 4 bases from J, the junction kept 9 bases outside the gene matches.

A few counts support this clonotype. The chain employs TRBV7-9 and TRBJ2-4, with D unclear. CDR1 and CDR2 (germline): SEHNR, FQNEAQ (reference sequence). V was pared by 1 base and J by 9 bases, with 10 bases between. CDR3 length: 13 amino acids. In DNA form, the CDR3 reads TGTGCCAGCAGCTTAGGAGGTGGAAGCATTCAGTACTTC. This translates into CASSLGGGSIQYF.

The V call is TRBV12-3 or TRBV12-4, the J call TRBJ1-5; possible D gene TRBD1, 5 bases. Deletions cut 6 bases from V and 7 bases from J, with 16 bases between. This CDR3 has 14 residues. As DNA, the CDR3 is TGTGCCAGCAGGGACCGCGGGGGAAGGCAGCCCCAGCATTTT. Its translation is CASRDRGGRQPQHF.

As concerns this clonotype: The CDR3 end shows no conserved phenylalanine or tryptophan, and so a read error is likely. The CDR3 DNA reads as TGCGCCAGCAGCCCCCGGACGGGGGATGGCTACACCTCC. It codes for CASSPRTGDGYTS. The V and J genes are TRBV5-1 and TRBJ1-2; weak D call: TRBD1 (5 bases). V was cut by 4 bases and J by 6 bases, with 13 bases left in between. The CDR3 length is 13 residues. Germline loops: CDR1 SGHRS, CDR2 YFSETQ.

The V call is TRBV4-1, the J call TRBJ1-2; D might be TRBD1 (5 bases). The CDR3 totals 15 residues. Germline CDR1 and CDR2: MGHRA and YSYEKL. V was cut by 1 base and J by 4 bases, with 13 bases left in between. DNA of the CDR3: TGCGCCAGCAGCCAAGTACAGGTTCTAGGCTATGGCTACACCTTC. Protein sequence: CASSQVQVLGYGYTF.

The rearrangement links TRBV9 to TRBJ2-1, with D perhaps matching TRBD1 (5 bases). CDR1 is SGDLS, CDR2 YYNGEE, per germline. The CDR3 sequence is 18 residues long. V was shortened by 1 base and J by 2 bases, with 19 bases between the two germline ends. CDR3 sequence reads: CASSVSLPSRVTYNEQFF. For the CDR3, the DNA is TGTGCCAGCAGCGTATCCCTCCCGTCCAGGGTAACCTACAATGAGCAGTTCTTC.

As concerns this clonotype: This may be a read error: a much more frequent sequence differs by one nucleotide. The rearrangement joins TRBV7-2 to TRBJ2-1; D gene unclear. The CDR3 consists of 15 residues. Per germline, CDR1 SGHTA and CDR2 FQGNSA. The CDR3 here is CASSLEGSKGDEQCF. In nucleotides, the CDR3 is TGTGCCAGCAGCTTAGAAGGTTCTAAGGGCGATGAGCAGTGCTTC.